Reported below is one T cell receptor beta chain. The length of the CDR3 is 17 residues. Germline CDR1 and CDR2: LGHDT and YNNKEL (reference sequence). The trim removed 4 bases at V and 1 base at J, leaving 10 bases unmatched. The record originates from a study of blood T cell repertoires in COVID-19. Across the study: Samples of COVID-19 (acute and convalescent) were obtained from the United States, Italy and Spain. PBMCs, B-cell-depleted T cells, or T cells were the source of the cDNA or gDNA that made up the material.

Authors' data handling: Reference gene primer amplification gave estimated nucleated cell counts. The repertoire was sequenced with immunoSEQ multiplex PCR; TCRdb's copy has only in-frame clones and lacks some. The V and J calls and clone size come from that table; D and trimming were worked out from the DNA. The repertoire holds under 550,000 clones, with 85% to 90% as singletons. The sequence derives from a man in his late teens or twenties with COVID-19, enrolled during active disease. The sequencing input was peripheral blood. This chain links TRBV3-1 (or the pseudogene TRBV3-2) with TRBJ2-5; 9 nucleotides agree with TRBD2. CDR3 sequence: CASSLRRTSEFQETQYF. The CDR3 nucleotides are TGTGCCAGCAGCCTCCGTCGGACTAGCGAATTCCAAGAGACCCAGTACTTC.